The clone carrying this T cell receptor (beta chain) appeared once. Other DNA sequences of this sample code for an identical CDR3. The data derive from a study of shared clonotypes between healthy human individuals. Every subset's genomic DNA went evenly onto several immunoSEQ plates. Profiled with immunoSEQ multiplex PCR; TCRdb holds only in-frame clones, not every one. The sample carries 2,100,000 or so clones, approximately 96% recorded once. This receptor was identified in a man younger than 30 in good health. Sequenced sample: naive CD4+ T cells sorted from blood. Subset in this sample: CD45RA+ positively selected.

CDR3 region: CAWSVGYTGELFF. The CDR3, as DNA: TGTGCCTGGAGTGTAGGGTACACCGGGGAGCTGTTTTTT. This rearrangement joins TRBV30 to TRBJ2-2, with unresolved D. Per the germline V gene, CDR1 is GTSNPN and CDR2 is SVGIG (reference sequence). Deletions cut 0 bases from V and 3 bases from J, with 5 bases between. The CDR3 totals 13 residues.